The 27 T cell receptor beta chains below all came from one sample that was sequenced in a study of blood T cell dynamics during melanoma immunotherapy. Only in-frame clones appear in the TCRdb table, and some are missing; sequencing was by immunoSEQ multiplex PCR. The table shows tens of thousands of clones, with 70% to 90% occurring only once. Time point reported: pre-treatment baseline. Sequenced here: blood, sampled from a patient treated with checkpoint blockade. These receptors originate from a human donor with melanoma.

V usage is TRBV10-1 and J usage is TRBJ1-1; TRBD1 matches 9 bases. V lost 0 bases to trimming and J lost 6 bases; unmatched junction nucleotides: 11. In germline, CDR1 is WNHNN, CDR2 SYGVQD (reference sequence). This CDR3 has 17 amino acids. In nucleotides, the CDR3 is TGCGCCAGCAGTGAGTCGACCCTACAGGGGGCTGGTGCTGAAGCTTTCTTT. Amino acid sequence: CASSESTLQGAGAEAFF.

V usage is TRBV10-3 and J usage is TRBJ2-7, with D possibly matching TRBD2 (5 bases). V gave up 6 bases and J gave up 3 bases, with 15 bases separating them. The CDR3 runs to 14 residues. The germline V gene encodes CDR1 ENHRY and CDR2 SYGVKD. CDR3 amino acids: CAISAQWENYEQYF. CDR3 DNA: TGTGCCATCAGCGCACAATGGGAGAACTACGAGCAGTACTTC.

The chain carries TRBV29-1 and TRBJ2-7; 10 bases are shared with TRBD1. Germline trimming cut 2 bases from V and 3 bases from J; bases unmatched to any gene: 1. In germline, CDR1 is SQVTM, CDR2 ANQGSEA. This CDR3 is 13 amino acids long. DNA for the CDR3: TGCAGCGTTGAAAGGACAGGGGGCTACGAGCAGTACTTC. This translates into CSVERTGGYEQYF.

The J gene is TRBJ2-1, the V gene TRBV9, with D perhaps TRBD1 (5 bases). Germline CDR1 reads SGDLS; CDR2 reads YYNGEE. The CDR3 totals 15 residues. With 4 bases removed from V and 4 bases from J, the gap between germline ends came to 15 bases. CDR3: CASSPRTQSYNEQFF. As DNA, the CDR3 is TGTGCCAGCAGCCCCAGGACACAATCTTACAATGAGCAGTTCTTC.

This chain uses TRBV19 with TRBJ2-5; TRBD2 agrees at 8 bases. CDR1 is LNHDA, CDR2 SQIVND, per germline (reference sequence). Germline trimming cut 4 bases from V and 1 base from J; bases unmatched to any gene: 11. CDR3 size: 17 residues. DNA for the CDR3: TGTGCCAGTAGTAAATCCCCGCCAAGCGGGAGCCAAGAGACCCAGTACTTC. Amino acids: CASSKSPPSGSQETQYF.

This chain connects TRBV5-4 to TRBJ1-2; maybe TRBD1 (6 bases). V lost 4 bases and J 2 bases, leaving 15 bases between the germline ends. This CDR3 comprises 15 residues. CDR1 is SGHNT, CDR2 YYREEE, per germline (reference sequence). The CDR3 loop is CASSTRQASNYGYTF. Written as DNA, the CDR3 is TGTGCCAGCAGCACCCGACAGGCGTCAAACTATGGCTACACCTTC.

This chain links TRBV10-1 with TRBJ2-6, with 7 bases identical to TRBD2. The germline CDR1 and CDR2 sequences are WNHNN and SYGVQD (reference sequence). Trimming removed 5 bases from V and 0 bases from J; junction bases left unmatched: 13. The CDR3 spans 19 residues. The CDR3 here is CASSTYGDYPFSGANVLTF. The DNA for the CDR3 is TGCGCCAGCAGTACCTATGGGGACTACCCTTTCTCTGGGGCCAACGTCCTGACTTTC.

This clone showed up just once. This chain uses TRBV6-5 with TRBJ1-5; a possible D gene is TRBD1 (6 bases). The V gene lost 5 bases and the J gene lost 3 bases, with 11 bases spanning the gap. The CDR3 length is 14 residues. Looked up from germline, CDR1 is MNHEY and CDR2 is SVGAGI. Here the CDR3 reads CASSRRGDNQPQHF. As DNA, the CDR3 is TGTGCCAGCAGTCGCAGGGGCGACAATCAGCCCCAGCATTTT.

The rearrangement links TRBV7-3 to TRBJ2-3, with 11 nucleotides matching TRBD2. Losses at the gene ends were 5 bases for V and 3 bases for J; bases not matched to a gene: 10. The CDR3 has 17 residues. Per the germline V gene, CDR1 is SGHTA and CDR2 is FQGTGA. CDR3 in amino acids: CASSPDSGRAWTDTQYF. The CDR3 region has the DNA TGTGCCAGCAGCCCCGATAGCGGGAGGGCCTGGACAGATACGCAGTATTTT. Full variable domain (outside the CDR3, taken from reference TRBV7-3 and TRBJ2-3): GAGVSQTPSNKVTEKGKYVELRCDPISGHTALYWYRQSLGQGPEFLIYFQGTGAADDSGLPNDRFFAVRPEGSVSTLKIQRTERGDSAVYLCASSPDSGRAWTDTQYFGPGTRLTVL.

This chain joins TRBV9 and TRBJ2-5, with a tentative D call TRBD2 (6 bases). Germline CDR1 reads SGDLS; CDR2 reads YYNGEE. V was cut by 0 bases and J by 5 bases, with 20 bases left in between. CDR3 size: 17 residues. CDR3 nucleotides: TGTGCCAGCAGCGTAGCCGGGCAGCCCTCGGGAGTGGAGACCCAGTACTTC. It codes for CASSVAGQPSGVETQYF.

The chain combines TRBV2 with TRBJ2-7, with D maybe TRBD2 (6 bases). V dropped 1 base and J dropped 3 bases, with 13 bases sitting between them. The CDR3 runs to 15 residues. Germline V CDR1 and CDR2: SNHLY, FYNNEI. CDR3 sequence: CASSEEGTGIYEQYF. The CDR3, as DNA: TGTGCCAGCAGTGAAGAGGGGACTGGTATCTACGAGCAGTACTTC.

J is TRBJ1-3 and V is TRBV4-2, with 9 positions matching TRBD1. The CDR3 has 21 amino acids. Germline assignment: CDR1 LGHNA and CDR2 YNFKEQ. Trimming cost V 0 bases and J 1 base; bases outside gene matches: 16. CDR3 amino acids: CASSQEMGGQGLLQSGNTIYF. As DNA, the CDR3 is TGTGCCAGCAGCCAAGAGATGGGAGGACAGGGGCTTTTACAATCTGGAAACACCATATATTTT.

V usage is TRBV2 and J usage is TRBJ2-1, with 7 bases lining up with TRBD2. This CDR3 comprises 13 residues. Germline CDR1 is SNHLY and CDR2 is FYNNEI. V trimming: 4 bases; J trimming: 7 bases; junction bases outside the gene matches: 4. Here the CDR3 DNA reads TGTGCCAGCAGTGGAAGGGAGGGGAATGAGCAGTTCTTC. Translated: CASSGREGNEQFF.

The chain carries TRBV5-6 and TRBJ2-7, with TRBD2 matching 8 bases. Looked up from germline, CDR1 is SGHDT and CDR2 is YYEEEE. The trim removed 4 bases at V and 5 bases at J, leaving 11 bases unmatched. The CDR3 extends over 15 amino acids. The CDR3 spells CASSPGGRQGHEQYF. In DNA form, the CDR3 reads TGTGCCAGCAGCCCGGGAGGGCGGCAGGGCCACGAGCAGTACTTC.

The genes are TRBV9 and TRBJ2-1; the match to TRBD2 covers 11 bases. CDR3 length: 16 amino acids. Germline trimming cut 4 bases from V and 5 bases from J; bases unmatched to any gene: 8. The germline gives CDR1 SGDLS, CDR2 YYNGEE. CDR3 protein: CASSPLLAGANNEQFF. The CDR3 region has the DNA TGTGCCAGCAGCCCACTACTAGCGGGAGCTAACAATGAGCAGTTCTTC.

V and J are TRBV20-1 and TRBJ1-2; D is unclear. Trimming left V 6 bases short and J 6 bases short, with 11 bases between. CDR3 length: 11 residues. Germline V gives CDR1 DFQATT, CDR2 SNEGSKA (reference sequence). The CDR3 here is CSAKPSNGYTF. CDR3 DNA: TGCAGTGCGAAACCCAGTAATGGCTACACCTTC.

This clone has only one observation. This chain joins TRBV28 and TRBJ2-7; TRBD2 matches at 8 bases. The trim removed 7 bases at V and 1 base at J, leaving 12 bases unmatched. The CDR3 has 16 residues. CDR1 MDHEN and CDR2 SYDVKM come from the germline V gene. The CDR3 region has the DNA TGTGCCAGCACATTCGCTAGCGGGTCCCTTTCCTACGAGCAGTACTTC. This codes for CASTFASGSLSYEQYF.

The rearrangement uses TRBV9 and TRBJ2-5; TRBD2 matches 9 bases. Germline CDR1 and CDR2: SGDLS and YYNGEE. V was pared by 4 bases and J by 2 bases, with 6 bases of the junction left unmatched. The CDR3 spans 15 residues. CDR3 loop: CASSPGTSRQETQYF. The CDR3 region has the DNA TGTGCCAGCAGCCCCGGGACTAGCCGTCAAGAGACCCAGTACTTC.

As regards this clone: This CDR3 is also generated by other DNA sequences in the sample. CDR3 nucleotides: TGTGCCAGCAGCTTGCGTGAGGGGGAGCAGTACTTC. The encoded protein is CASSLREGEQYF. The genes are TRBV28 and TRBJ2-7, with D perhaps being TRBD1 or TRBD2 (5 bases each). The V gene lost 6 bases and the J gene lost 7 bases, with 13 bases spanning the gap. The CDR3 contains 12 residues. Germline CDR1 reads MDHEN; CDR2 reads SYDVKM.

The V and J genes are TRBV11-2 and TRBJ2-2; D may be TRBD1 or TRBD2 (5 bases each). The CDR3 runs to 16 residues. Per germline, CDR1 SGHAT and CDR2 FQNNGV. The V end lost 3 bases, the J end lost 2 bases, and 13 bases lay between the germline ends. For the CDR3, the DNA is TGTGCCAGCAGCTTTCGGGCCGGGGCCAACACCGGGGAGCTGTTTTTT. It specifies CASSFRAGANTGELFF.

This sequence joins TRBV6-5 and TRBJ1-2; D gene unclear. Trimming removed 5 bases from V and 14 bases from J, with 24 bases in between. CDR1 is MNHEY, CDR2 SVGAGI, per germline. The CDR3 covers 14 residues. The DNA for the CDR3 is TGTGCCAGCAGTCTAGACGGGCCCTCCCATTCTACAACCTTC. It yields the protein CASSLDGPSHSTTF.

The chain carries TRBV9 and TRBJ2-2; D not resolved. Between the trimmed V and J ends, which lost 0 bases and 2 bases, there was a span of 5 bases. The germline CDR1 and CDR2 sequences are SGDLS and YYNGEE. This CDR3 has 14 amino acids. The CDR3 loop reads CASSVAPNTGELFF. CDR3 nucleotides: TGTGCCAGCAGCGTAGCCCCTAACACCGGGGAGCTGTTTTTT.

The chain carries TRBV7-3 and TRBJ2-6, with TRBD1 matching over 8 bases. The CDR3 has 17 amino acids. After removal of 4 bases from V and 0 bases from J, the junction contained 5 bases not matched to a gene. Germline V gene lookup returns CDR1 SGHTA and CDR2 FQGTGA. CDR3 nucleotides: TGTGCCAGCAGCTCGGGACAGGTTTACTCTGGGGCCAACGTCCTGACTTTC. Translating it yields CASSSGQVYSGANVLTF.

This chain uses TRBV18 with TRBJ2-7; either TRBD1 or TRBD2 may fit D (5 bases each). V shed 3 bases and J shed 7 bases, with 10 bases lying between them. The CDR3 contains 12 residues. Per the germline V gene, CDR1 is KGHSH and CDR2 is LQKENI. CDR3 loop: CASSPEGMEQYF. The CDR3 region has the DNA TGTGCCAGCTCACCTGAGGGGATGGAGCAGTACTTC.

The table lists this clone with a count of one. This chain links TRBV27 with TRBJ1-2, with D unresolved. Germline CDR1 is MNHEY and CDR2 is SMNVEV (reference sequence). Trimming took off 2 bases at V and 1 base at J, with 5 bases between the two ends. The CDR3 spans 13 residues. CDR3 sequence reads: CASSLAHNYGYTF. The CDR3 DNA reads as TGTGCCAGCAGTTTAGCCCATAACTATGGCTACACCTTC.

The rearrangement joins TRBV15 to TRBJ2-3, with 8 nucleotides matching TRBD2. V shed 0 bases, J shed 0 bases, and the junction held 26 bases outside the gene matches. This CDR3 region has 24 residues. Germline V CDR1 and CDR2: LNHNV, YYDKDF (reference sequence). CDR3 bases: TGTGCCACCAGCAGAGAAAGAGATGGAGTTATCCGGGAGGGAATGAGACGTAGCACAGATACGCAGTATTTT. Translating it yields CATSRERDGVIREGMRRSTDTQYF.

This chain joins TRBV7-2 and TRBJ1-1, with unresolved D. Germline CDR1 SGHTA, CDR2 FQGNSA. V lost 4 bases to trimming and J lost 1 base, with 7 bases between them. This CDR3 region has 13 residues. CDR3 sequence: CASSSTTNTEAFF. In DNA, the CDR3 is TGTGCCAGCAGCTCCACTACGAACACTGAAGCTTTCTTT. The whole variable domain, remainder taken from reference TRBV7-2 and TRBJ1-1, is GAGVSQSPSNKVTEKGKDVELRCDPISGHTALYWYRQSLGQGLEFLIYFQGNSAPDKSGLPSDRFSAERTGGSVSTLTIQRTQQEDSAVYLCASSSTTNTEAFFGQGTRLTVV.